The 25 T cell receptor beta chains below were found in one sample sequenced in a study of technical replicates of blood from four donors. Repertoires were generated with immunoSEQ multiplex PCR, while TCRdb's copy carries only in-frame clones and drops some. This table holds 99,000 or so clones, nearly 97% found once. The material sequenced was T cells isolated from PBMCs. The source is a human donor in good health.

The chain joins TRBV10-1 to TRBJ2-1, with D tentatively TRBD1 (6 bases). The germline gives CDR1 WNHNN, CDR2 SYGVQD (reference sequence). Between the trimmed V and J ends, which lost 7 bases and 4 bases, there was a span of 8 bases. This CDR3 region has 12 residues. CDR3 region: CASKGEYNEQFF. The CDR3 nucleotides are TGCGCCAGCAAGGGGGAATACAATGAGCAGTTCTTC.

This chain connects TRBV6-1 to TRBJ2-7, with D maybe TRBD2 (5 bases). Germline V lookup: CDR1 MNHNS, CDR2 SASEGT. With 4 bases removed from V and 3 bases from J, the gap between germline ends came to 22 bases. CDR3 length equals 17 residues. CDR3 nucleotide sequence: TGTGCCAGCAGTGGATTATGGGCCGCCAAACGGGGCTACGAGCAGTACTTC. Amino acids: CASSGLWAAKRGYEQYF.

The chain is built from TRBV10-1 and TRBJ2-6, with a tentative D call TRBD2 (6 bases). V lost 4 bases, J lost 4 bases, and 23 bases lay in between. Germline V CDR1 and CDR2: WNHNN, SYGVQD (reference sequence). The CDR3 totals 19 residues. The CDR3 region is CASSGTDSGDLDGANVLTF. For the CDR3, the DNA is TGCGCCAGCAGTGGGACGGACTCGGGAGATCTAGACGGGGCCAACGTCCTGACTTTC.

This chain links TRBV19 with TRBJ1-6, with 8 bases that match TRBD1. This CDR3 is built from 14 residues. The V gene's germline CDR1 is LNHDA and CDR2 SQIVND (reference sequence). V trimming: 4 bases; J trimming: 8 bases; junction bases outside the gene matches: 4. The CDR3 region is CASSTGGRDSPLHF. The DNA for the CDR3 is TGTGCCAGTAGTACAGGGGGCAGGGATTCACCCCTCCACTTT.

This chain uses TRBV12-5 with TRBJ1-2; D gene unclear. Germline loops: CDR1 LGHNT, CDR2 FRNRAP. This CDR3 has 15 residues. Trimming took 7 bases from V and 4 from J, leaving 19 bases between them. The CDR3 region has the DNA TGTGCTAGTGCCGTCTGGGCAGGCGAGCTCTATGGCTACACCTTC. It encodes CASAVWAGELYGYTF.

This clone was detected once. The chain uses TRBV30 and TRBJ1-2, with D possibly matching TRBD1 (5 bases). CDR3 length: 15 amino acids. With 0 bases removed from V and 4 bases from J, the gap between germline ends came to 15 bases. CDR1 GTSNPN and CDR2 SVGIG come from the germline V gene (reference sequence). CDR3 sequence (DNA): TGTGCCTGGAGTGTAACCGCGACAGCAGCCTATGGCTACACCTTC. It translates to CAWSVTATAAYGYTF.

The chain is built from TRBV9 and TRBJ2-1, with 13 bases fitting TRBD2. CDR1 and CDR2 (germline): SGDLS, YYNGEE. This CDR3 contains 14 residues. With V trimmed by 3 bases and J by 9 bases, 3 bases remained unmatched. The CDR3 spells CASSAGLAGIEQFF. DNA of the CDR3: TGTGCCAGCAGCGCGGGACTAGCGGGGATTGAGCAGTTCTTC.

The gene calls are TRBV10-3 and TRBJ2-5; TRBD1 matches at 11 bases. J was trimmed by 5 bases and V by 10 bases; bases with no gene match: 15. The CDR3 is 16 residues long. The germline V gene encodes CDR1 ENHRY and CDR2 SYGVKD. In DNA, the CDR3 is TGTGCCAGCAGCCTTTCGAGGACAGGGGGCCGGGAGACCCAGTACTTC. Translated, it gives CASSLSRTGGRETQYF.

The CDR3 spells CASSFRLVPVYF. The CDR3 coding sequence is TGTGCCAGCAGTTTTCGACTAGTCCCCGTGTACTTC. V is TRBV6-6 and J is TRBJ2-5; D perhaps matches TRBD2 (6 bases). This CDR3 is 12 amino acids long. CDR1 and CDR2 (germline): MNHNY, SVGAGI (reference sequence). Trimming cost V 4 bases and J 13 bases, with 16 bases left between them.

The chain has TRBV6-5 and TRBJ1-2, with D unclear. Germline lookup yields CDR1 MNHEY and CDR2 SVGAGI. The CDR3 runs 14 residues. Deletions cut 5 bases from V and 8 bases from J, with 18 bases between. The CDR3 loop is CASSQIRTRGGYTF. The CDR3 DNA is TGTGCCAGCAGTCAAATAAGGACCCGCGGGGGCTACACCTTC.

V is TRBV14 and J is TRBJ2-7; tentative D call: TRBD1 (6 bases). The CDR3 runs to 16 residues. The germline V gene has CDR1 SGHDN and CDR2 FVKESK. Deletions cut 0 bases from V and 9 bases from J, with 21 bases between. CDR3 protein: CASSQDRHRVPLGQYF. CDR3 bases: TGTGCCAGCAGCCAAGATCGGCACAGGGTTCCTCTCGGGCAGTACTTC.

CDR3 nucleotide sequence: TGTGCCAGCAGAACCGGACAGCAGGCCTATGGCTACACCTTC. It codes for CASRTGQQAYGYTF. This chain links TRBV6-6 with TRBJ1-2; a weak D match, TRBD1 (6 bases). CDR1 MNHNY and CDR2 SVGAGI come from the germline V gene (reference sequence). CDR3 length: 14 residues. V was trimmed by 6 bases and J by 4 bases, leaving 15 bases between them.

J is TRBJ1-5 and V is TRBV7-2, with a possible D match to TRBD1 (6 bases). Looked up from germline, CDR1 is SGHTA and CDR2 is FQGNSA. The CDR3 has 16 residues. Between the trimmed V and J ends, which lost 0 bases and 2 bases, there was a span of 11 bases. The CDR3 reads CASSLALRTGNQPQHF. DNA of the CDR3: TGTGCCAGCAGCTTAGCGCTCCGGACAGGCAATCAGCCCCAGCATTTT.

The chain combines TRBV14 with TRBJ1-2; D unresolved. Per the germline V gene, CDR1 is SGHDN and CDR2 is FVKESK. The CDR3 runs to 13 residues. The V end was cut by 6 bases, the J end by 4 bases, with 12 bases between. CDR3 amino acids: CASSEGEGYGYTF. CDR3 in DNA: TGTGCCAGCAGTGAGGGAGAGGGCTATGGCTACACCTTC.

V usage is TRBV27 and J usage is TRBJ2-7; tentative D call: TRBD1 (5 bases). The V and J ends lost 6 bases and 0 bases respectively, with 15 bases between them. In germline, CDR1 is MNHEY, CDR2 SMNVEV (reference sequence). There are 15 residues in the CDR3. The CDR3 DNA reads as TGTGCCAGCAGCTTTCAGGGTTACAGCTCCTACGAGCAGTACTTC. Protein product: CASSFQGYSSYEQYF.

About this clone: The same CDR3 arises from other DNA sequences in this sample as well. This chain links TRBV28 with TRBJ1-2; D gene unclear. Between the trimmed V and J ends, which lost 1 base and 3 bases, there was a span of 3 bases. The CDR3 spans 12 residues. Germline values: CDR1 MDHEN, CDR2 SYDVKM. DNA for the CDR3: TGTGCCAGCAGTTTATCAGACTATGGCTACACCTTC. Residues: CASSLSDYGYTF.

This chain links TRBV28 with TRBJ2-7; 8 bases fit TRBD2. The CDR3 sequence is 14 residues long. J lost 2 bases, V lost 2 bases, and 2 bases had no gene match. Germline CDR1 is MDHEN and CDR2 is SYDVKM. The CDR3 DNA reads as TGTGCCAGCAGTTTAACCGGGAGGGCCTACGAGCAGTACTTC. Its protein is CASSLTGRAYEQYF.

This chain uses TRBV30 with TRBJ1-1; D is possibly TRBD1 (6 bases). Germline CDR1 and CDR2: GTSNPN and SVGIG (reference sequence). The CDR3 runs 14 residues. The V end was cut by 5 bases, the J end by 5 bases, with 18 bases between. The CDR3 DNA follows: TGTGCCTGGGGGGGCCGGACATTAAGAACTGAAGCTTTCTTT. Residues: CAWGGRTLRTEAFF.

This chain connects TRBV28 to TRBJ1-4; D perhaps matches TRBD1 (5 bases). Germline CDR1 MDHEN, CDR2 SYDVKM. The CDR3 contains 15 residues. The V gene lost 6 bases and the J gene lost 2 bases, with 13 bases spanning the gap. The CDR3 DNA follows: TGTGCCAGCAGCGTAGGGGCCGGGACTAATGAAAAACTGTTTTTT. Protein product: CASSVGAGTNEKLFF.

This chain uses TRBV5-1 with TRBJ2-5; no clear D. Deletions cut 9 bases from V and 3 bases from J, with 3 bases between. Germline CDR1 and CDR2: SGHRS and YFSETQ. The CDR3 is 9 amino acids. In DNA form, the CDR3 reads TGCGCCATCAAAGAGACCCAGTACTTC. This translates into CAIKETQYF.

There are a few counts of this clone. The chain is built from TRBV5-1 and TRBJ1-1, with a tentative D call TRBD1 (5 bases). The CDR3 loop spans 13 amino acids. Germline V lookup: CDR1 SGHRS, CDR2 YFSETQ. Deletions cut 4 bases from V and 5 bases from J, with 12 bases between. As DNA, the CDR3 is TGCGCCAGCAGCGCTTCGGGGGTGACTGAAGCTTTCTTT. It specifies CASSASGVTEAFF.

CDR3 DNA: TGTGCCAGCAGATCGGACAGGGACACGGAGCAGTACTTC. Protein sequence: CASRSDRDTEQYF. The J gene is TRBJ2-7, the V gene TRBV7-3; 8 nucleotides line up with TRBD1. Germline V gene sequence: CDR1 SGHTA, CDR2 FQGTGA. After removal of 6 bases from V and 7 bases from J, the junction contained 8 bases not matched to a gene. This CDR3 has 13 residues. Combining the CDR3 with reference TRBV7-3 and TRBJ2-7 gives the whole variable domain GAGVSQTPSNKVTEKGKYVELRCDPISGHTALYWYRQSLGQGPEFLIYFQGTGAADDSGLPNDRFFAVRPEGSVSTLKIQRTERGDSAVYLCASRSDRDTEQYFGPGTRLTVT.

The CDR3 region is CASSLVTGPRSNEQFF. The CDR3 coding sequence is TGTGCCAGCAGCTTAGTAACTGGGCCCAGATCCAATGAGCAGTTCTTC. The chain employs TRBV11-2 and TRBJ2-1; D gene unclear. Germline V CDR1 and CDR2: SGHAT, FQNNGV. The CDR3 has 16 residues. Trimming stripped 1 base from V and 6 bases from J, with 16 bases between.

The CDR3 reads CASSPTGGAFRAFF. The DNA for the CDR3 is TGTGCCAGCAGTCCGACAGGGGGCGCGTTCAGGGCTTTCTTT. The V gene is TRBV27, the J gene TRBJ1-1; TRBD1 aligns across 10 bases. This CDR3 comprises 14 residues. Unmatched junction bases numbered 11, after V lost 5 bases and J lost 11 bases. Germline CDR1 and CDR2: MNHEY and SMNVEV (reference sequence).

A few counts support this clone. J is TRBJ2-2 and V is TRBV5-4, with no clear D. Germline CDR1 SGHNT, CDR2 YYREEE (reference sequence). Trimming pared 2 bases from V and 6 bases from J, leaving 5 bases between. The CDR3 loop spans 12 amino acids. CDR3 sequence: CASSFYPGELFF. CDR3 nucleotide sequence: TGTGCCAGCAGCTTCTATCCCGGGGAGCTGTTTTTT.